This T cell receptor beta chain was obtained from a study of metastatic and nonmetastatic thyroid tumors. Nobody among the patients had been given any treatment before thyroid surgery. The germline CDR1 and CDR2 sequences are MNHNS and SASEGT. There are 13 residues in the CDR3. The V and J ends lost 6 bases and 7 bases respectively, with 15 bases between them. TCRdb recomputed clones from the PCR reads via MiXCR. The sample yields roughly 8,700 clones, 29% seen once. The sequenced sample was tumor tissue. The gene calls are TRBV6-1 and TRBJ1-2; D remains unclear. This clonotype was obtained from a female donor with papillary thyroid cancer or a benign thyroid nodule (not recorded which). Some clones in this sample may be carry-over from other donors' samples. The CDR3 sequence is CASSRDVGGGYTF. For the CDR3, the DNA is TGTGCCAGCAGCCGTGACGTGGGCGGTGGCTACACCTTC.